One sample yielded the 21 T cell receptor beta chains listed below, sequenced in a study of response to subunit inactivated influenza vaccine. TCRdb processed the RT-PCR reads anew with MiXCR; each CDR3 protein has one entry. In the table there are 450,000 to 600,000 distinct CDR3 sequences, less than 8% of which are singletons. The sample in question was PBMCs from blood, obtained 23 to 25 months after vaccination. The receptors originated from a man aged 50 to 75 who received an inactivated influenza vaccine.

This chain connects TRBV19 to TRBJ1-1; 7 nucleotides line up with TRBD1. Losses at the gene ends were 8 bases for V and 5 bases for J; bases not matched to a gene: 14. Germline lookup yields CDR1 LNHDA and CDR2 SQIVND (reference sequence). This CDR3 contains 15 residues. This chain's CDR3 is CASSLRGPSGTEAFF. Written as DNA, the CDR3 is TGTGCCAGTTCCCTGAGGGGGCCTTCAGGGACTGAAGCTTTCTTT.

The gene calls are TRBV5-1 and TRBJ2-7; D not resolved. Germline CDR1 and CDR2: SGHRS and YFSETQ. This CDR3 has 15 amino acids. The V and J ends lost 4 bases and 3 bases respectively, with 17 bases between them. The CDR3, as DNA: TGCGCCAGCAGCAGTCCCGATAACGGGCGCTACGAGCAGTACTTC. Amino acid sequence: CASSSPDNGRYEQYF.

This clonotype appeared many times. V usage is TRBV4-2 and J usage is TRBJ2-5; no reliable D call. The CDR3 spans 13 residues. Trimming took 1 base from V and 3 from J, leaving 6 bases between them. Germline CDR1 and CDR2: LGHNA and YNFKEQ. The CDR3 DNA is TGTGCCAGCAGCCAAGCGAGCGAAGAGACCCAGTACTTC. Protein sequence: CASSQASEETQYF.

This chain uses TRBV20-1 with TRBJ2-7; 7 nucleotides align to TRBD1. J gave up 6 bases and V 3 bases, and 11 bases lay outside the gene matches. This CDR3 spans 14 amino acids. The germline V gene encodes CDR1 DFQATT and CDR2 SNEGSKA (reference sequence). CDR3 nucleotides: TGCAGTGCTAGCCCCCCTGACAGGGACGGCGAGCAGTACTTC. The encoded protein is CSASPPDRDGEQYF.

At least ten counts were recorded for this clonotype. The CDR3 sequence is CSVELIGSNYGYTF. The CDR3 DNA sequence: TGCAGCGTTGAACTAATCGGATCCAACTATGGCTACACCTTC. This chain links TRBV29-1 with TRBJ1-2; D is uncertain. The CDR3 sequence is 14 residues long. CDR1 and CDR2 from the germline V gene are SQVTM and ANQGSEA. V was pared by 2 bases and J by 2 bases, with 12 bases between.

The CDR3 sequence is CASSLGRPVDLTNNYGYTF. As DNA, the CDR3 is TGTGCCAGCAGCTTAGGTCGTCCCGTTGATCTGACGAATAACTATGGCTACACCTTC. This sequence joins TRBV11-1 and TRBJ1-2, with D uncertain. Trimming shortened V by 1 base and J by 1 base, and 22 bases separated the two germline ends. The CDR3 consists of 19 residues. Germline lookup yields CDR1 SGHAT and CDR2 FQDESV (reference sequence).

This clonotype was observed once. The CDR3: CASSLAKYTGPRETQYF. CDR3 in DNA: TGTGCCAGCAGCTTAGCCAAATACACCGGGCCCCGGGAGACCCAGTACTTC. The gene calls are TRBV7-9 and TRBJ2-5, with no clear D. The germline V gene encodes CDR1 SEHNR and CDR2 FQNEAQ (reference sequence). Trimming took 0 bases from V and 5 from J, leaving 19 bases between them. CDR3 length: 17 residues.

Only a few counts were recorded for this clonotype. V is TRBV6-5 and J is TRBJ2-5; 9 positions match TRBD2. Germline CDR1 and CDR2: MNHEY and SVGAGI. CDR3 size: 15 residues. The ends lost 4 bases at V and 5 bases at J; junction bases unmatched: 8. As DNA, the CDR3 is TGTGCCAGCAGTTCCGAGACTAGCGGAGGGGAGACCCAGTACTTC. Protein: CASSSETSGGETQYF.

This clonotype was found many times. The rearrangement links TRBV27 to TRBJ2-3; no clear D. The CDR3 is 14 residues long. The germline V gene encodes CDR1 MNHEY and CDR2 SMNVEV (reference sequence). Trimming stripped 3 bases from V and 5 bases from J, with 12 bases between. The CDR3 loop reads CASSFGRAGDTQYF. CDR3 nucleotide sequence: TGTGCCAGCAGTTTTGGACGGGCCGGAGATACGCAGTATTTT.

This chain connects TRBV9 to TRBJ2-3; 9 bases are shared with TRBD2. CDR3 length equals 17 residues. After removal of 3 bases from V and 4 bases from J, the junction contained 12 bases not matched to a gene. Germline loops: CDR1 SGDLS, CDR2 YYNGEE. The DNA of the CDR3 is TGTGCCAGCAGCGGGATACTTAGCGGGAGTGTGTCAGATACGCAGTATTTT. It translates to CASSGILSGSVSDTQYF. Using reference TRBV9 and TRBJ2-3 for the parts outside the CDR3, the full variable domain is DSGVTQTPKHLITATGQRVTLRCSPRSGDLSVYWYQQSLDQGLQFLIQYYNGEERAKGNILERFSAQQFPDLHSELNLSSLELGDSALYFCASSGILSGSVSDTQYFGPGTRLTVL.

The sample holds many counts of this clonotype. The chain joins TRBV7-8 to TRBJ2-1, with D maybe TRBD1 (5 bases). This CDR3 has 15 amino acids. Germline V gene lookup returns CDR1 SGHVS and CDR2 FQNEAQ. Trimming left V 5 bases short and J 2 bases short, with 13 bases between. CDR3 coding DNA: TGTGCCAGCAGCCTCAGGGTTGGCACCTACAATGAGCAGTTCTTC. This encodes CASSLRVGTYNEQFF.

In its sample, this clonotype was seen a few times. The chain couples TRBV20-1 to TRBJ2-1; TRBD2 matches at 12 bases. Germline values: CDR1 DFQATT, CDR2 SNEGSKA (reference sequence). V lost 6 bases to trimming and J lost 7 bases; unmatched junction nucleotides: 7. The CDR3 is 14 residues long. The CDR3 DNA follows: TGCAGTGCGGTGACTAGCGGGAGAGATAATGAGCAGTTCTTC. It specifies CSAVTSGRDNEQFF.

This clonotype occurred a few times. The V gene is TRBV28, the J gene TRBJ2-5, with D possibly matching TRBD1 (5 bases). Trimming stripped 7 bases from V and 2 bases from J, with 14 bases between. Looked up from germline, CDR1 is MDHEN and CDR2 is SYDVKM. The CDR3 has 14 amino acids. The CDR3 DNA reads TGTGCCAGCACGGCCAGACAGCAACAAGAGACCCAGTACTTC. This encodes CASTARQQQETQYF.

Comment on this clonotype: An end of the junction does not agree with germline; a read error may underlie this. This CDR3 is CASSSTGLAGVNDQFF. CDR3 sequence (DNA): TGTGCCAGCAGTTCCACTGGACTAGCGGGAGTCAATGACCAGTTCTTC. V usage is TRBV12-3 or TRBV12-4 and J usage is TRBJ2-1; 13 bases are a match to TRBD2. The CDR3 sequence is 16 residues long.

This chain joins TRBV5-1 and TRBJ2-7; 11 nucleotides line up with TRBD1. The V gene's germline CDR1 is SGHRS and CDR2 YFSETQ. The CDR3 runs 15 residues. V lost 3 bases to trimming and J lost 5 bases; unmatched junction nucleotides: 7. Written as DNA, the CDR3 is TGCGCCAGCAGCTCTCGGACAGGGGGCAGCGACGAGCAGTACTTC. Its translation is CASSSRTGGSDEQYF.

The chain uses TRBV18 and TRBJ2-1; D remains unclear. The CDR3 is made up of 15 amino acids. Trimming removed 0 bases from V and 13 bases from J, with 19 bases in between. CDR1 and CDR2 (germline): KGHSH, LQKENI. The CDR3 region has the DNA TGTGCCAGCTCACCACCGGGTTTAAGCGTCCCCGTCCAGTTCTTC. This encodes CASSPPGLSVPVQFF.

This clonotype was seen a handful of times. V and J are TRBV6-1 and TRBJ2-7, with D possibly being TRBD1 (7 bases). Germline loops: CDR1 MNHNS, CDR2 SASEGT. The ends were cut back, 6 bases at V and 3 bases at J, with 18 bases in the middle. CDR3 size: 15 residues. The CDR3 DNA reads as TGTGCCAGCAGCCGGAGGGGGCCCCGAAACTACGAGCAGTACTTC. It encodes CASSRRGPRNYEQYF.

This clonotype was observed a few times. The J gene is TRBJ2-1, the V gene TRBV20-1; 12 positions agree with TRBD2. The CDR3 runs to 16 residues. Looked up from germline, CDR1 is DFQATT and CDR2 is SNEGSKA (reference sequence). The V and J ends lost 3 bases and 5 bases, in that order; junction bases with no gene match: 8. The CDR3: CSASLAGGPKDNEQFF. The CDR3 nucleotides are TGCAGTGCTAGTCTAGCGGGAGGGCCGAAGGACAATGAGCAGTTCTTC.

This chain joins TRBV12-3 or TRBV12-4 and TRBJ2-7; a weak D match, TRBD2 (5 bases). The CDR3 totals 15 residues. With 6 bases removed from V and 6 bases from J, the gap between germline ends came to 21 bases. The DNA of the CDR3 is TGTGCCAGCAGCTCTAGCCTCGGAGTTGGGTCCGAGCAGTACTTC. Protein product: CASSSSLGVGSEQYF.

The chain recombines TRBV15 with TRBJ2-1; 9 nucleotides align to TRBD1. Germline V gene lookup returns CDR1 LNHNV and CDR2 YYDKDF (reference sequence). CDR3 length: 13 residues. J was trimmed by 6 bases and V by 8 bases; bases with no gene match: 5. Here the CDR3 DNA reads TGTGCCACCTCGGGACAGGGTACCAATGAGCAGTTCTTC. It encodes CATSGQGTNEQFF. The complete variable domain, with remaining parts taken from reference TRBV15 and TRBJ2-1, reads DAMVIQNPRYQVTQFGKPVTLSCSQTLNHNVMYWYQQKSSQAPKLLFHYYDKDFNNEADTPDNFQSRRPNTSFCFLDIRSPGLGDTAMYLCATSGQGTNEQFFGPGTRLTVL.

This chain connects TRBV20-1 to TRBJ2-3; 9 bases match TRBD2. V dropped 6 bases and J dropped 4; count of bases not matched to a gene: 8. The CDR3 is 14 amino acids. CDR1 is DFQATT, CDR2 SNEGSKA, per germline (reference sequence). CDR3 in amino acids: CSATGLARADTQYF. CDR3 coding DNA: TGCAGTGCCACCGGACTAGCGAGGGCAGATACGCAGTATTTT.